Below, 21 T cell receptor beta chains from the same sample are listed, as sequenced in a study of blood T cells in healthy people across ages (dated by TCRdb to between 2015 and 2017). To prepare the library, 5' RACE was applied. Data came from an Illumina HiSeq 2500. A second PCR of roughly 7 to 11 cycles was performed with a sample-barcoded 5' primer and a J-beta primer mix. The raw public reads went through TCRdb reprocessing: fastp at Q25, MiXCR clone calling, in-frame beta chains kept. Merged by CDR3 protein, the rows form single entries marked with the most common genes and DNA. The sample table holds roughly 1.7 million distinct CDR3 sequences, of which about 35% were seen once. The top ten clonotypes cover around 11% of the sample. Material for sequencing was blood. The receptors were gathered from a woman aged 30 to 39 in good health.

This clonotype appeared a few times. This sequence joins TRBV9 and TRBJ1-2; D is uncertain. Germline values: CDR1 SGDLS, CDR2 YYNGEE. The CDR3 has 15 residues. With 3 bases removed from V and 5 bases from J, the gap between germline ends came to 17 bases. CDR3 bases: TGTGCCAGCAGCGAGGGTGGTTCTTCCTCTTATGGCTACACCTTC. Residues: CASSEGGSSSYGYTF. Full variable domain (missing parts from reference TRBV9 and TRBJ1-2): DSGVTQTPKHLITATGQRVTLRCSPRSGDLSVYWYQQSLDQGLQFLIQYYNGEERAKGNILERFSAQQFPDLHSELNLSSLELGDSALYFCASSEGGSSSYGYTFGSGTRLTVV.

This clonotype has only a few counts. The genes are TRBV11-2 and TRBJ2-7; D gene ambiguous. The V end was cut by 8 bases, the J end by 0 bases, with 17 bases between. This CDR3 spans 15 amino acids. Per the germline V gene, CDR1 is SGHAT and CDR2 is FQNNGV. The CDR3 DNA reads as TGTGCCAGCCATGAGGAGATATCGAGCTCCTACGAGCAGTACTTC. Protein product: CASHEEISSSYEQYF.

This clonotype was seen a few times. The CDR3 coding sequence is TGTGCCAGCAGCACATGGACAGACACCGGGGAGCTGTTTTTT. Its protein product is CASSTWTDTGELFF. The rearrangement joins TRBV9 to TRBJ2-2; D is perhaps TRBD1 (6 bases). This CDR3 is built from 14 residues. Germline loops: CDR1 SGDLS, CDR2 YYNGEE. V lost 4 bases, J lost 3 bases, and 10 bases lay in between. Full variable domain (missing parts from reference TRBV9 and TRBJ2-2): DSGVTQTPKHLITATGQRVTLRCSPRSGDLSVYWYQQSLDQGLQFLIQYYNGEERAKGNILERFSAQQFPDLHSELNLSSLELGDSALYFCASSTWTDTGELFFGEGSRLTVL.

The J gene is TRBJ1-2, the V gene TRBV7-3, with D tentatively TRBD1 (6 bases). Germline V gene sequence: CDR1 SGHTA, CDR2 FQGTGA. CDR3 length: 13 amino acids. V was pared by 5 bases and J by 6 bases, with 13 bases between. CDR3 residues: CASSPNRDHGYTF. In DNA form, the CDR3 reads TGTGCCAGCAGCCCAAACAGGGACCATGGCTACACCTTC.

V and J are TRBV28 and TRBJ2-3, with D possibly being TRBD2 (6 bases). Looked up from germline, CDR1 is MDHEN and CDR2 is SYDVKM. The CDR3 is 14 residues long. V was cut by 8 bases and J by 4 bases, with 16 bases left in between. The CDR3 reads CASDGREPPDTQYF. The CDR3 bases are TGTGCCAGCGACGGACGGGAGCCCCCAGATACGCAGTATTTT. The variable domain in full, completed from reference TRBV28 and TRBJ2-3, reads DVKVTQSSRYLVKRTGEKVFLECVQDMDHENMFWYRQDPGLGLRLIYFSYDVKMKEKGDIPEGYSVSREKKERFSLILESASTNQTSMYLCASDGREPPDTQYFGPGTRLTVL.

V is TRBV3-1 and J is TRBJ2-3; possible D gene TRBD2, 7 bases. CDR1 LGHDT and CDR2 YNNKEL come from the germline V gene (reference sequence). V was pared by 7 bases and J by 1 base, with 18 bases between. CDR3 length equals 16 residues. In nucleotides, the CDR3 is TGTGCCAGCACCGATAGAGGGGGGGGGCGCACAGATACGCAGTATTTT. As protein: CASTDRGGGRTDTQYF.

V gene TRBV6-1 combines with J gene TRBJ1-5, with D possibly matching TRBD1 (5 bases). Germline CDR1 is MNHNS and CDR2 is SASEGT. CDR3 length: 17 amino acids. V dropped 0 bases and J dropped 4 bases, with 16 bases sitting between them. CDR3 loop: CASSEAISSGINQPQHF. The CDR3 DNA reads TGTGCCAGCAGTGAAGCGATATCGTCAGGGATTAATCAGCCCCAGCATTTT.

This clonotype has ten or more counts. The chain recombines TRBV29-1 with TRBJ2-1; TRBD2 might be the D (5 bases). Germline V gene sequence: CDR1 SQVTM, CDR2 ANQGSEA. The V end lost 3 bases, the J end lost 0 bases, and 9 bases lay between the germline ends. This CDR3 has 14 residues. The CDR3 coding sequence is TGCAGCGTTGAGGAGGTTAACTCCTACAATGAGCAGTTCTTC. It translates to CSVEEVNSYNEQFF.

The V call is TRBV18, the J call TRBJ2-5; 9 bases are shared with TRBD1. The tail of the sequence fits TRBJ2-7 better, so the J call may be wrong. Germline CDR1 and CDR2: KGHSH and LQKENI. The CDR3 is 15 amino acids. For the CDR3, the DNA is TGTGCCAGCTCACCACCGGGGACAGGGAGGAGCGAGCAGTACTTC. It translates to CASSPPGTGRSEQYF.

This clonotype is a singleton in its sample. The chain is built from TRBV5-5 and TRBJ1-1; maybe TRBD1 (5 bases). The germline V gene encodes CDR1 SGHKS and CDR2 YYEKEE (reference sequence). There are 15 residues in the CDR3. Trimming pared 4 bases from V and 5 bases from J, leaving 18 bases between. The CDR3 region has the DNA TGTGCCAGCAGCGCGGGCCCACGGGGGGAGACTGAAGCTTTCTTT. This encodes CASSAGPRGETEAFF. Filled out from reference TRBV5-5 and TRBJ1-1, the complete variable domain reads DAGVTQSPTHLIKTRGQQVTLRCSPISGHKSVSWYQQVLGQGPQFIFQYYEKEERGRGNFPDRFSARQFPNYSSELNVNALLLGDSALYLCASSAGPRGETEAFFGQGTRLTVV.

This clonotype was observed a handful of times. V is TRBV6-2 or TRBV6-3 and J is TRBJ1-1; 9 nucleotides match TRBD1. With V trimmed by 4 bases and J by 6 bases, 6 bases remained unmatched. CDR1 and CDR2 (germline): MNHEY, SVGEGT. The CDR3 is 14 residues long. CDR3 coding DNA: TGTGCCAGCAGTTCCCAGGACAGGGGCCCTGAAGCTTTCTTT. Its translation is CASSSQDRGPEAFF.

This rearrangement joins TRBV28 to TRBJ2-3, with 12 bases identical to TRBD2. The ends lost 2 bases at V and 1 base at J; junction bases unmatched: 10. CDR1 is MDHEN, CDR2 SYDVKM, per germline. The CDR3 is made up of 19 amino acids. The CDR3 reads CASSLASGGGVFGTDTQYF. DNA of the CDR3: TGTGCCAGCAGTTTAGCTAGCGGGGGGGGTGTATTCGGCACAGATACGCAGTATTTT.

This clonotype was seen repeatedly, ten times or more. The chain recombines TRBV20-1 with TRBJ1-1; TRBD1 aligns across 7 bases. The germline CDR1 and CDR2 sequences are DFQATT and SNEGSKA (reference sequence). Germline trimming cut 2 bases from V and 10 bases from J; bases unmatched to any gene: 10. CDR3 length: 13 amino acids. In nucleotides, the CDR3 is TGCAGTGCTAGACGACAGGGAGGTGGTTCAGCTTTCTTT. Translating it yields CSARRQGGGSAFF.

V usage is TRBV5-6 and J usage is TRBJ2-3; 8 bases are a match to TRBD2. Germline assignment: CDR1 SGHDT and CDR2 YYEEEE. V was clipped by 4 bases and J by 3 bases; unmatched bases: 10. There are 16 residues in the CDR3. The chain's CDR3 is CASSNKGTRVTDTQYF. CDR3 sequence (DNA): TGTGCCAGCAGCAATAAAGGGACTAGGGTTACAGATACGCAGTATTTT.

This clonotype was counted a few times. This rearrangement joins TRBV14 to TRBJ1-2; D not resolved. The CDR3 extends over 14 amino acids. Germline values: CDR1 SGHDN, CDR2 FVKESK. V dropped 3 bases and J dropped 6 bases, with 14 bases sitting between them. The CDR3 coding sequence is TGTGCCAGCAGCCATTCCACCAGATTTGATGGCTACACCTTC. Translation gives CASSHSTRFDGYTF.

This clonotype was observed a handful of times. The rearrangement joins TRBV3-1 to TRBJ1-2; D remains unclear. Germline CDR1 reads LGHDT; CDR2 reads YNNKEL (reference sequence). This CDR3 contains 13 residues. V was clipped by 1 base and J by 8 bases, with 11 bases between them. CDR3 sequence: CASSQGASGGYTF. CDR3 coding DNA: TGTGCCAGCAGCCAAGGGGCGTCAGGCGGCTACACCTTC.

This clonotype was observed a few times. V is TRBV4-1 and J is TRBJ2-5, with TRBD2 matching 7 bases. From germline, CDR1 is MGHRA and CDR2 YSYEKL. Trimming took 1 base from V and 4 from J; bases not matched to a gene: 9. This CDR3 is built from 16 residues. CDR3 sequence: CASSQVLTSVRETQYF. The CDR3 bases are TGCGCCAGCAGCCAAGTTCTAACTAGCGTCCGAGAGACCCAGTACTTC.

In its sample, this clonotype was seen a few times. The chain links TRBV7-2 to TRBJ2-7; the D gene could be TRBD1 or TRBD2 (7 bases each). CDR1 is SGHTA and CDR2 is FQGNSA in the germline V gene. V lost 1 base, J lost 5 bases, and 12 bases lay in between. CDR3 length: 14 amino acids. CDR3 residues: CASSLVSGGDEQYF. CDR3 sequence (DNA): TGTGCCAGCAGCTTAGTGTCAGGGGGGGACGAGCAGTACTTC.

The CDR3 DNA reads TGTGCCGCTACCTTAGGGGAAGGTACTGAAGCTTTCTTT. It encodes CAATLGEGTEAFF. The rearrangement uses TRBV15 and TRBJ1-1; a weak D match, TRBD1 (5 bases). V was pared by 11 bases and J by 5 bases, with 18 bases between. The germline gives CDR1 LNHNV, CDR2 YYDKDF (reference sequence). The CDR3 is 13 amino acids.

This clonotype was counted between two and nine times. V usage is TRBV3-1 and J usage is TRBJ2-7; D uncertain. Trimming removed 1 base from V and 12 bases from J, with 13 bases in between. Germline V gene lookup returns CDR1 LGHDT and CDR2 YNNKEL (reference sequence). This CDR3 contains 12 residues. CDR3 residues: CASSQGKAIWYF. The DNA of the CDR3 is TGTGCCAGCAGCCAAGGGAAGGCTATCTGGTACTTC.

The chain employs TRBV15 and TRBJ2-4; 12 bases match TRBD2. Germline trimming cut 0 bases from V and 1 base from J; bases unmatched to any gene: 4. The CDR3 covers 18 residues. Germline CDR1 is LNHNV and CDR2 is YYDKDF (reference sequence). The CDR3 loop reads CATSRDTGLAGAKNIQYF. The DNA for the CDR3 is TGTGCCACCAGCAGAGATACCGGACTAGCGGGGGCCAAAAACATTCAGTACTTC. Using reference TRBV15 and TRBJ2-4 for the parts outside the CDR3, the full variable domain is DAMVIQNPRYQVTQFGKPVTLSCSQTLNHNVMYWYQQKSSQAPKLLFHYYDKDFNNEADTPDNFQSRRPNTSFCFLDIRSPGLGDTAMYLCATSRDTGLAGAKNIQYFGAGTRLSVL.